The 19 T cell receptor beta chains listed next were all sequenced from one sample in a study of Graves' ophthalmopathy and Graves' hyperthyroidism. The authors amplified TCR beta CDR3 regions from RNA transcripts. The authors performed first-round RT-PCR with HTBI primers and then a second-round multiplex PCR. Each CDR3 protein is one row after TCRdb ran MiXCR on the multiplex PCR reads. The sample carries 150,000 to 200,000 distinct CDR3 sequences, just under 40% recorded once. Sequenced material: peripheral blood. These receptors were obtained from a man younger than 45 with Graves' ophthalmopathy.

This clonotype was picked up many times. V is TRBV3-1 and J is TRBJ1-3, with D uncertain. CDR1 and CDR2 from the germline V gene are LGHDT and YNNKEL (reference sequence). CDR3 length equals 14 residues. Trimming took off 4 bases at V and 2 bases at J, with 9 bases between the two ends. The chain's CDR3 is CASSPGVPGNTIYF. The CDR3 DNA sequence: TGTGCCAGCAGCCCCGGGGTACCTGGAAACACCATATATTTT. The variable domain in full, completed from reference TRBV3-1 and TRBJ1-3, reads DTAVSQTPKYLVTQMGNDKSIKCEQNLGHDTMYWYKQDSKKFLKIMFSYNNKELIINETVPNRFSPKSPDKAHLNLHINSLELGDSAVYFCASSPGVPGNTIYFGEGSWLTVV.

This clonotype was counted at least ten times. The V and J genes are TRBV19 and TRBJ1-2; D call uncertain. The CDR3 runs 12 residues. Trimming cost V 3 bases and J 9 bases, with 11 bases left between them. Germline CDR1 LNHDA, CDR2 SQIVND (reference sequence). CDR3 nucleotide sequence: TGTGCCAGTAGTATCAACGGACGGAGCTACACCTTC. Translated: CASSINGRSYTF.

This clonotype was seen ten or more times. The rearrangement links TRBV5-6 to TRBJ2-7; perhaps TRBD2 as D (5 bases). Germline CDR1 and CDR2: SGHDT and YYEEEE. The CDR3 covers 14 residues. Trimming took off 5 bases at V and 3 bases at J, with 15 bases between the two ends. The CDR3 region is CASSPGLMYYEQYF. CDR3 nucleotide sequence: TGTGCCAGCAGTCCAGGACTGATGTACTACGAGCAGTACTTC.

This clonotype was detected ten times or more. The chain links TRBV24-1 to TRBJ1-2, with 10 positions matching TRBD1. From germline, CDR1 is KGHDR and CDR2 SFDVKD. CDR3 length: 15 amino acids. Unmatched junction bases numbered 10, after V lost 7 bases and J lost 6 bases. The CDR3 nucleotides read TGTGCCACCAGCGTCCTCGGACAGGGGGAAGATGGCTACACCTTC. This gives the protein CATSVLGQGEDGYTF.

This clonotype has at least ten counts. The rearrangement links TRBV4-2 to TRBJ2-7; unclear D gene. Trimming took off 1 base at V and 6 bases at J, with 10 bases between the two ends. The CDR3 has 13 amino acids. Germline CDR1 is LGHNA and CDR2 is YNFKEQ. The CDR3 loop is CASSQVLVSEQYF. The DNA of the CDR3 is TGTGCCAGCAGCCAAGTCTTGGTCTCCGAGCAGTACTTC.

V usage is TRBV4-1 and J usage is TRBJ2-7, with D unresolved. This CDR3 is 14 amino acids long. Trimming left V 5 bases short and J 7 bases short, with 18 bases between. The V gene's germline CDR1 is MGHRA and CDR2 YSYEKL. CDR3 sequence reads: CASSDGIRPREQYF. CDR3 bases: TGCGCCAGCAGCGATGGGATAAGACCTCGGGAGCAGTACTTC.

The chain is built from TRBV7-2 and TRBJ1-6, with no clear D. The CDR3 runs to 14 residues. Germline CDR1 is SGHTA and CDR2 is FQGNSA. Trimming left V 5 bases short and J 10 bases short, with 15 bases between. CDR3 coding DNA: TGTGCCAGCAGCCGGAGTCAGGTTGGCTCACCCCTCCACTTT. This sequence encodes CASSRSQVGSPLHF.

The J gene is TRBJ2-7, the V gene TRBV6-5, with a weak D call TRBD2 (5 bases). The CDR3 length is 13 residues. Germline values: CDR1 MNHEY, CDR2 SVGAGI. Trimming removed 0 bases from V and 7 bases from J, with 10 bases in between. CDR3 nucleotide sequence: TGTGCCAGCAGTTACTCGAAAAGAGGGGAGCAGTACTTC. It translates to CASSYSKRGEQYF.

This clonotype was picked up a small number of times. One end of the junction does not line up with germline, which may come from a read error. The chain combines TRBV11-2 with TRBJ2-2; the match to TRBD2 covers 9 bases. The CDR3 runs 19 residues. The germline CDR1 and CDR2 sequences are SGHAT and FQNNGV. The CDR3 spells CASSSPAGGSLRGTGVLFF. As DNA, the CDR3 is TGTGCAAGCAGCTCCCCAGCGGGAGGATCCCTAAGGGGGACCGGGGTGCTGTTTTTT. The full variable domain, in which reference TRBV11-2 and TRBJ2-2 provide the parts outside the CDR3, is EAGVAQSPRYKIIEKRQSVAFWCNPISGHATLYWYQQILGQGPKLLIQFQNNGVVDDSQLPKDRFSAERLKGVDSTLKIQPAKLEDSAVYLCASSSPAGGSLRGTGVLFFGEGSRLTVL.

The J gene is TRBJ1-1, the V gene TRBV15; D is unresolved. V was shortened by 1 base and J by 1 base, with 13 bases between the two germline ends. Germline assignment: CDR1 LNHNV and CDR2 YYDKDF (reference sequence). This CDR3 has 16 residues. In nucleotides, the CDR3 is TGTGCCACCAGCAGAGGGGTTTCGACGGGGAACACTGAAGCTTTCTTT. Amino acids: CATSRGVSTGNTEAFF.

The chain is built from TRBV28 and TRBJ1-2; D might be TRBD1 (5 bases). Trimming took 10 bases from V and 2 from J, leaving 23 bases between them. The CDR3 is 16 amino acids. Germline loops: CDR1 MDHEN, CDR2 SYDVKM. The CDR3 loop reads CATSVPPGRGNYGYTF. In DNA form, the CDR3 reads TGTGCCACCTCCGTTCCCCCGGGCCGGGGGAACTATGGCTACACCTTC.

This clonotype was recorded at least ten times. The CDR3, as DNA: TGTGCCAGCAGGGGAGGGAACTATGGCTACACCTTC. This codes for CASRGGNYGYTF. V and J are TRBV27 and TRBJ1-2; D not resolved. The CDR3 loop spans 12 amino acids. V dropped 6 bases and J dropped 2 bases, with 7 bases sitting between them. The germline gives CDR1 MNHEY, CDR2 SMNVEV (reference sequence).

This clonotype was seen at least ten times. The chain joins TRBV4-3 to TRBJ1-1; a weak D match, TRBD1 (5 bases). Germline assignment: CDR1 LGHNA and CDR2 YSLEER. Trimming shortened V by 0 bases and J by 0 bases, and 8 bases separated the two germline ends. The CDR3 contains 15 residues. CDR3 amino acids: CASSQDTGLNTEAFF. CDR3 nucleotides: TGCGCCAGCAGCCAAGATACAGGTCTGAACACTGAAGCTTTCTTT.

This clonotype was detected many times. This rearrangement joins TRBV14 to TRBJ1-2; maybe TRBD1 (5 bases). From germline, CDR1 is SGHDN and CDR2 FVKESK. This CDR3 has 15 residues. Trimming stripped 4 bases from V and 1 base from J, with 13 bases between. As DNA, the CDR3 is TGTGCCAGCAGCCCGGTTGGACAAAATAACTATGGCTACACCTTC. Translated, it gives CASSPVGQNNYGYTF.

This chain uses TRBV5-1 with TRBJ2-7; D not resolved. The V end lost 0 bases, the J end lost 4 bases, and 8 bases lay between the germline ends. Germline loops: CDR1 SGHRS, CDR2 YFSETQ. The CDR3 contains 13 residues. The CDR3 region has the DNA TGCGCCAGCAGCTTGGAGTCGGGTTACGAGCAGTACTTC. Its protein is CASSLESGYEQYF.

The rearrangement links TRBV6-5 to TRBJ2-5; TRBD1 matches at 7 bases. This CDR3 contains 15 residues. V dropped 0 bases and J dropped 2; count of bases not matched to a gene: 3. CDR1 and CDR2 (germline): MNHEY, SVGAGI. The CDR3 nucleotides read TGTGCCAGCAGTTACTCAGGGGGACAGCAAGAGACCCAGTACTTC. As protein: CASSYSGGQQETQYF.

This clonotype was seen many times. CDR3 coding DNA: TGTGCCAACTGGGACGGCAGCTCCTACGAGCAGTACTTC. This translates into CANWDGSSYEQYF. The genes are TRBV10-3 and TRBJ2-7; TRBD1 or TRBD2 may be the D gene (5 bases each). Germline V CDR1 and CDR2: ENHRY, SYGVKD. Trimming removed 10 bases from V and 0 bases from J, with 13 bases in between. CDR3 length equals 13 residues.

This clonotype was picked up many times. The gene calls are TRBV19 and TRBJ2-7; 10 positions agree with TRBD2. The junction had 3 bases not matched to a gene; V was cut back by 7 bases and J by 0 bases. The CDR3 has 14 amino acids. The V gene's germline CDR1 is LNHDA and CDR2 SQIVND (reference sequence). The CDR3 DNA is TGTGCCAGTACCTCTAGCGGGAGCTCCTACGAGCAGTACTTC. It codes for CASTSSGSSYEQYF.

The chain uses TRBV7-3 and TRBJ2-7; 10 nucleotides agree with TRBD2. The J segment lost 5 bases and the V segment lost 0 bases, leaving 4 bases of the junction unmatched. Germline CDR1 is SGHTA and CDR2 is FQGTGA. This CDR3 has 15 residues. The CDR3: CASSLTAGGPHEQYF. In DNA form, the CDR3 reads TGTGCCAGCAGCTTAACAGCGGGAGGGCCTCACGAGCAGTACTTC.